This record concerns one TCR beta chain sequence. This specimen belongs to a study of blood T cell repertoires in COVID-19. Trimming shortened V by 2 bases and J by 7 bases, and 12 bases separated the two germline ends. The CDR3 loop spans 13 amino acids. CDR1 is MNHEY and CDR2 is SMNVEV in the germline V gene (reference sequence). Profiling relied on immunoSEQ multiplex PCR, and the TCRdb table lists in-frame clones only, not all of them. In the table there are 170,000 or so clones, 84% of which are singletons. Sequencing was carried out using peripheral blood. This TCR was sampled from a man aged 18 to 29 with active or convalescent COVID-19. The chain combines TRBV27 with TRBJ2-7; a possible D gene is TRBD1 (6 bases). The CDR3 protein is CASSLQYRDEQYF. As DNA, the CDR3 is TGTGCCAGCAGTTTACAGTACAGGGATGAGCAGTACTTC.